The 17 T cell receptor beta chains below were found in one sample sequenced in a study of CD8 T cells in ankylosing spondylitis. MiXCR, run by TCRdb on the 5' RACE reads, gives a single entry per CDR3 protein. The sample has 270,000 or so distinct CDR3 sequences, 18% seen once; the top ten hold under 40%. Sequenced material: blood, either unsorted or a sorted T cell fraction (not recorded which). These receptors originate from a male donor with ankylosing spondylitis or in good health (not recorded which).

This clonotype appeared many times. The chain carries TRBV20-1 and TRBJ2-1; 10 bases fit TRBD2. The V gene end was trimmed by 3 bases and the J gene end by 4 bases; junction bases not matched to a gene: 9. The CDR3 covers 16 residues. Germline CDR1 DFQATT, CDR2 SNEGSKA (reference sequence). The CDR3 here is CSARLAGETLYNEQFF. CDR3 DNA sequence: TGCAGTGCTAGGCTAGCGGGAGAAACTTTGTACAATGAGCAGTTCTTC.

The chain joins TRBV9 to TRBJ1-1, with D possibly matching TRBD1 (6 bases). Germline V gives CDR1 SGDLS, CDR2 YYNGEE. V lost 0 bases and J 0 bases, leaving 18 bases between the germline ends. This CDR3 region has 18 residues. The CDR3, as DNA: TGTGCCAGCAGCGTAGTCGGCACCAAGGGGGGCATGAACACTGAAGCTTTCTTT. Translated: CASSVVGTKGGMNTEAFF.

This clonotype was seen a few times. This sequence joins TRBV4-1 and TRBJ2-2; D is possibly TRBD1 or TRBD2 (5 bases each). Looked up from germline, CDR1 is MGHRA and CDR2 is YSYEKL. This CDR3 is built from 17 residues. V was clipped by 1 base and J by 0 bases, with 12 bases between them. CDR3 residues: CASSQGFGATNTGELFF. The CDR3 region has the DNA TGCGCCAGCAGCCAAGGGTTCGGGGCTACGAACACCGGGGAGCTGTTTTTT.

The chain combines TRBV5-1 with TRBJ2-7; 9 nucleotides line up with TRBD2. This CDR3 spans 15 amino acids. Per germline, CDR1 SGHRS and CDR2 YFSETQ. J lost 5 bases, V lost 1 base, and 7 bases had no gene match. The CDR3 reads CASSLISGSPNEQYF. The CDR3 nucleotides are TGCGCCAGCAGCTTGATTAGCGGGAGTCCTAACGAGCAGTACTTC. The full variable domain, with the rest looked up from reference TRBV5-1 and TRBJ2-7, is KAGVTQTPRYLIKTRGQQVTLSCSPISGHRSVSWYQQTPGQGLQFLFEYFSETQRNKGNFPGRFSGRQFSNSRSEMNVSTLELGDSALYLCASSLISGSPNEQYFGPGTRLTVT.

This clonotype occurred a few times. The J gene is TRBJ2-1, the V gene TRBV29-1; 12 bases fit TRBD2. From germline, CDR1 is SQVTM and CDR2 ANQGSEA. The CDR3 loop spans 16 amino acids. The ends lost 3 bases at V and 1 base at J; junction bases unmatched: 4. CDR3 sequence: CSVDVTSGRSYNEQFF. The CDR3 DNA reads TGCAGCGTTGATGTGACTAGCGGGAGATCCTACAATGAGCAGTTCTTC.

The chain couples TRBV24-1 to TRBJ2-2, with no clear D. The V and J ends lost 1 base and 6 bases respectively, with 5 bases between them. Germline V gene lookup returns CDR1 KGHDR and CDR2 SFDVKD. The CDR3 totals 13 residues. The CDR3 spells CATSDLRAGELFF. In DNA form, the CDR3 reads TGTGCCACCAGTGATTTAAGGGCCGGGGAGCTGTTTTTT.

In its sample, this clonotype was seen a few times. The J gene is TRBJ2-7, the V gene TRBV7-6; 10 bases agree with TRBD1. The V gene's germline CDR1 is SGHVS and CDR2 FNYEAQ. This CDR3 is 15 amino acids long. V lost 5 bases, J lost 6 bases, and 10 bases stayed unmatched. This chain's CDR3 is CASSTLRQGAIEQYF. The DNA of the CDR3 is TGTGCCAGCAGCACCCTTAGACAGGGGGCAATCGAGCAGTACTTC.

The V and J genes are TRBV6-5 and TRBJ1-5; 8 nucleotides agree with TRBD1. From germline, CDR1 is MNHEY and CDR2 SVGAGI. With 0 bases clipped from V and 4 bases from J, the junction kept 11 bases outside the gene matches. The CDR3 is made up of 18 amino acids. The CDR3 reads CASSYSQGAALGNQPQHF. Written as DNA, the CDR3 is TGTGCCAGCAGTTACTCGCAGGGGGCGGCTTTAGGGAATCAGCCCCAGCATTTT.

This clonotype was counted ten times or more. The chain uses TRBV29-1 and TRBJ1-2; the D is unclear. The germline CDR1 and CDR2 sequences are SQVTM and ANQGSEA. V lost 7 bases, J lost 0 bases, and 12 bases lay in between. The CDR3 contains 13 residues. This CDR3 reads CSALRGANYGYTF. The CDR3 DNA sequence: TGCAGCGCCCTACGAGGCGCTAACTATGGCTACACCTTC. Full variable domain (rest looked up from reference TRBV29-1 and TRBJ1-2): SAVISQKPSRDICQRGTSLTIQCQVDSQVTMMFWYRQQPGQSLTLIATANQGSEATYESGFVIDKFPISRPNLTFSTLTVSNMSPEDSSIYLCSALRGANYGYTFGSGTRLTVV.

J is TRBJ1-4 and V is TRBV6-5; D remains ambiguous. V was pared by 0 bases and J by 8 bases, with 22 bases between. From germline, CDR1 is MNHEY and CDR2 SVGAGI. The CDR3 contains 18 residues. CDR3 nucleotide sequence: TGTGCCAGCAGTTACTCGTTTATTGGGAGGGAGCAGGACGAAAAACTGTTTTTT. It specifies CASSYSFIGREQDEKLFF.

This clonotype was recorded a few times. The CDR3 coding sequence is TGTGCCAGCAGTTACCCGATAACAAGGACAGGGAGGATTAGCGGAAACACCATATATTTT. This translates into CASSYPITRTGRISGNTIYF. The chain has TRBV6-8 and TRBJ1-3; TRBD1 matches at 8 bases. CDR3 length: 20 amino acids. Germline-derived CDR1 and CDR2 are MNHGY and SAAAGT. V lost 2 bases to trimming and J lost 4 bases; unmatched junction nucleotides: 19.

The CDR3 reads CSAARQGSYEQYF. The CDR3 nucleotides read TGCAGCGCAGCACGACAGGGCTCCTACGAGCAGTACTTC. This chain connects TRBV29-1 to TRBJ2-7; 7 bases align to TRBD1. This CDR3 is built from 13 residues. V was clipped by 7 bases and J by 0 bases; unmatched bases: 6. Germline CDR1 is SQVTM and CDR2 is ANQGSEA.

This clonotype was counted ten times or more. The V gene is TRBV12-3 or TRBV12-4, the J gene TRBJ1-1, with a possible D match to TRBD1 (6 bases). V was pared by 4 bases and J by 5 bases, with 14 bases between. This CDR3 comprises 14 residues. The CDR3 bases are TGTGCCAGCAGTTCGGAGGGGGTTACGACTGAAGCTTTCTTT. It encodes CASSSEGVTTEAFF.

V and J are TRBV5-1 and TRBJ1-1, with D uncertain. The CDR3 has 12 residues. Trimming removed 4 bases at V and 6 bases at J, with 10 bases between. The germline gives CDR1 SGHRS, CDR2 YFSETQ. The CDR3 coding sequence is TGCGCCAGCAGCCCCGGGTGGGCTGAAGCTTTCTTT. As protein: CASSPGWAEAFF. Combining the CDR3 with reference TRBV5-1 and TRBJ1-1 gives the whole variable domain KAGVTQTPRYLIKTRGQQVTLSCSPISGHRSVSWYQQTPGQGLQFLFEYFSETQRNKGNFPGRFSGRQFSNSRSEMNVSTLELGDSALYLCASSPGWAEAFFGQGTRLTVV.

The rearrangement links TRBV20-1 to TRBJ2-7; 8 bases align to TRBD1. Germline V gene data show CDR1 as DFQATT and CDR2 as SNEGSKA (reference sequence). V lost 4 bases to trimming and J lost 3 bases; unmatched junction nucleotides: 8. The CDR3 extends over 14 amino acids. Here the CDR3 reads CSATPTGEGYEQYF. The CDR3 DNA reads TGCAGTGCTACACCGACAGGGGAAGGCTACGAGCAGTACTTC.

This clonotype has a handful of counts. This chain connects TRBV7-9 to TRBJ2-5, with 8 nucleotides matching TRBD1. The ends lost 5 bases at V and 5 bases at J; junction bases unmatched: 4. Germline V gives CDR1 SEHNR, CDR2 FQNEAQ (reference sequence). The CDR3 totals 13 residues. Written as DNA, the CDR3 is TGTGCCAGCAGCAGCCGGGACAGGGAGACCCAGTACTTC. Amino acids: CASSSRDRETQYF.

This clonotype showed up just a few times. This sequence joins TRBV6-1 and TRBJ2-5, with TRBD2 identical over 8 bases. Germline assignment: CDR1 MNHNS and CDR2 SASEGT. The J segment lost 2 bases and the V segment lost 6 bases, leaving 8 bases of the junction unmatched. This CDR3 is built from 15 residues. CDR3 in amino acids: CASSPGGGPQETQYF. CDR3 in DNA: TGTGCCAGCAGCCCCGGGGGGGGCCCACAAGAGACCCAGTACTTC.